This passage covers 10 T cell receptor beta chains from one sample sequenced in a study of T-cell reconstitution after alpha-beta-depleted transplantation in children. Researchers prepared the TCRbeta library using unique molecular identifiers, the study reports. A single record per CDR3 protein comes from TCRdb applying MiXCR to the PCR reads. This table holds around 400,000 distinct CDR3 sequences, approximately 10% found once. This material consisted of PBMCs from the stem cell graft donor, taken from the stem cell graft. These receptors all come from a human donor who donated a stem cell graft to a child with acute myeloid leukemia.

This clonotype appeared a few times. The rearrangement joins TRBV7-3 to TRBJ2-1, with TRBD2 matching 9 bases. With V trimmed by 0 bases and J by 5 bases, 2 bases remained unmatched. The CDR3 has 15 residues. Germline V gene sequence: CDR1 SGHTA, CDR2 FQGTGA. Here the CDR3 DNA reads TGTGCCAGCAGCTTAACAGCGGGGGGCAACAATGAGCAGTTCTTC. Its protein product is CASSLTAGGNNEQFF.

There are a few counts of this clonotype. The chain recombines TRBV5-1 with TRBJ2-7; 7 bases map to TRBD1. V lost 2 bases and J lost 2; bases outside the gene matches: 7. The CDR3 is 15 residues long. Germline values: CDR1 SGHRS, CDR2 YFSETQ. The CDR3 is CASSFLGGGTYEQYV. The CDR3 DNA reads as TGCGCCAGCAGCTTCTTAGGGGGCGGCACCTACGAGCAGTACGTC.

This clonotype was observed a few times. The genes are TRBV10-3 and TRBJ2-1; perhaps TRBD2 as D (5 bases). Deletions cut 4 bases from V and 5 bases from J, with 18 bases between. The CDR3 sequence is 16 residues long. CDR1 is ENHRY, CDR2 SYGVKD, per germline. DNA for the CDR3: TGTGCCATCAGTGCAACGGACTCCCTCCCCCACAATGAGCAGTTCTTC. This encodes CAISATDSLPHNEQFF.

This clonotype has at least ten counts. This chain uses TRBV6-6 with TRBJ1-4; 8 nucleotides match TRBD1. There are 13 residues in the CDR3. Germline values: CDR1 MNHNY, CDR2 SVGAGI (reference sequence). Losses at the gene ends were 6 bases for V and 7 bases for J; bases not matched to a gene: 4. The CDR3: CASSGTGGEKLFF. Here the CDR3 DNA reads TGTGCCAGCAGCGGGACAGGCGGTGAAAAACTGTTTTTT.

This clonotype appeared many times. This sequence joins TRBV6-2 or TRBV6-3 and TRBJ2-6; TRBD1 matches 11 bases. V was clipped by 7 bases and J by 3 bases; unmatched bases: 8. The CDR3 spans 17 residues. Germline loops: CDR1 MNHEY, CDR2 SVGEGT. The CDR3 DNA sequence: TGTGCCAGCACGGCATCGGGACAGGGGGATGGGGCCAACGTCCTGACTTTC. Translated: CASTASGQGDGANVLTF.

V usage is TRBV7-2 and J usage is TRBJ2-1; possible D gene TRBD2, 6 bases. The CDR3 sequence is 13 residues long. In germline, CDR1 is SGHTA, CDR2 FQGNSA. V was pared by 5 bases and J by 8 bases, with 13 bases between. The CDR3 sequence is CASSLGGADEQFF. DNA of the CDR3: TGTGCCAGCAGCCTAGGAGGGGCGGATGAGCAGTTCTTC.

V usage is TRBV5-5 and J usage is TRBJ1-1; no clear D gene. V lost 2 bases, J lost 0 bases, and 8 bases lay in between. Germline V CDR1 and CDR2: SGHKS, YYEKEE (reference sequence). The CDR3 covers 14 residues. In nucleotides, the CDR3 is TGTGCCAGCAGCTTTGGCTTCATGAACACTGAAGCTTTCTTT. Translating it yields CASSFGFMNTEAFF.

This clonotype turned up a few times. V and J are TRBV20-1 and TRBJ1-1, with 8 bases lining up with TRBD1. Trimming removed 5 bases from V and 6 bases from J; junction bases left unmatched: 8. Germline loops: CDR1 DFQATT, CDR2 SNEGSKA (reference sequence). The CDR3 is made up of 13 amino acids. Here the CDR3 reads CSAGRTGLAEAFF. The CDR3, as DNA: TGCAGTGCTGGCCGGACAGGGTTAGCTGAAGCTTTCTTT.

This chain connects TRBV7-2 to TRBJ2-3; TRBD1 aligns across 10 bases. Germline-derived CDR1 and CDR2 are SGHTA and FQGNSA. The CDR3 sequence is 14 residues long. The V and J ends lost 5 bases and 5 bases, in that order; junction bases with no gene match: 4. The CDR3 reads CASSRDRGGDTQYF. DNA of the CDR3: TGTGCCAGCAGCCGGGACAGGGGCGGAGATACGCAGTATTTT.

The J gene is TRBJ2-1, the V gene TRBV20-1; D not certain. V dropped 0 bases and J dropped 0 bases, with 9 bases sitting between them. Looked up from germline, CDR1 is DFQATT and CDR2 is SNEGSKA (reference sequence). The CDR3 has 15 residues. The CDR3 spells CSARDRVSSYNEQFF. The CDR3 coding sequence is TGCAGTGCTAGAGACCGGGTTAGCTCCTACAATGAGCAGTTCTTC.